This T cell receptor beta chain was profiled in a study of cytomegalovirus exposure and HLA in healthy donors. For the study at large: Researchers found that roughly 81% of 300 to 450 genotyped donors fell within the Caucasian-associated ancestry cluster. Study-wide points: Later analysis revealed greater clonal expansion in HLA-associated TCR beta chains than in equally common others. As a later analysis revealed, the rate of TCR association differed by HLA locus, with DRB1 most and HLA-C fewest.

Trimming removed 3 bases at V and 8 bases at J, with 8 bases between. This CDR3 region has 12 residues. CDR1 and CDR2 from the germline V gene are KGHSH and LQKENI. PCR was performed using 60 Vbeta and 13 Jbeta primers. In the original workflow: Later, an analysis found about 80 million unique TCR beta chains, and around 12 million of these were shared. Only in-frame clones appear in the TCRdb table, and some are missing; sequencing was by immunoSEQ multiplex PCR. The DNA gave D and trimming, while V, J and clone size come from that table. Of fewer than 80,000 clones detected, less than 85% appear once; the ten largest clones hold 5.4%. To note about this clone: Antigen unknown.

The chain recombines TRBV18 with TRBJ2-1; D is unresolved. Input material: PBMCs. The sequence was obtained from a woman aged 25 to 39 in good health and CMV-seronegative. This chain's CDR3 is CASSPAVYEQFF. CDR3 nucleotides: TGTGCCAGCTCACCGGCGGTCTATGAGCAGTTCTTC.